This T cell receptor (beta chain) appears in the sequencing data of a study of T cell responses to AZD1222 COVID-19 vaccine. Findings and caveats of the study: Spike-specific TCR repertoires showed rising breadth and depth after two AZD1222 doses. Spike-spanning, vaccine-associated CD4 TCRs were dominant at 160-218 and 743-854. Clonal diversity may have been underestimated in mostly white British donors.

This table comes from immunoSEQ multiplex PCR, and its TCRdb copy is limited to in-frame clones, with some not included. The data contain 250,000 to 300,000 clones, around 93% of them singletons. Points on this clone: Its specificity is not known.

Both about-4-week and about-12-week second-dose recipients were combined. Trimming removed 4 bases from V and 8 bases from J, with 12 bases in between. Germline values: CDR1 LGHNA, CDR2 YSLEER. The CDR3 consists of 13 residues. The sequencing used peripheral blood, collected 28 days after the second AZD1222 dose. This sequence originates from an adult who received the AZD1222 COVID-19 vaccine. V gene TRBV4-3 combines with J gene TRBJ2-1; TRBD2 might be the D (5 bases). In DNA, the CDR3 is TGCGCCAGCAGCCCGGACTGGGCCTATGAGCAGTTCTTC. It codes for CASSPDWAYEQFF.